This T cell receptor beta chain was documented in a study of tumor-infiltrating lymphocytes in oesophageal squamous cell carcinoma. The CDR3 has 15 residues. Germline lookup yields CDR1 SGHAT and CDR2 FQNNGV. J gave up 3 bases and V 4 bases, and 6 bases lay outside the gene matches. TCRdb passed the PCR reads through MiXCR, listing each CDR3 protein once. The table shows 15,000 to 20,000 distinct CDR3 sequences, with 35% to 45% occurring only once. The sequence derives from a female donor with esophageal squamous cell carcinoma. The chain has TRBV11-2 and TRBJ2-1; 7 nucleotides line up with TRBD2. The source material was normal esophageal tissue next to the tumor. The CDR3 here is CASSSHSGYYNEQFF. Here the CDR3 DNA reads TGTGCCAGCAGCTCCCATAGCGGGTACTACAATGAGCAGTTCTTC.